The 21 T cell receptor beta chains reported below all come from one sample, sequenced in a study of T cell changes during pregnancy in multiple sclerosis. Clones were sequenced by immunoSEQ multiplex PCR, and TCRdb holds only the in-frame ones, with some missing. The data contain under 65,000 clones, approximately 94% of them singletons. Here the sequenced sample was CD8+ T cells from peripheral blood mononuclear cells, taken after pregnancy. Receptor source: a female donor with multiple sclerosis, enrolled in a pregnancy study.

The chain couples TRBV27 to TRBJ2-7; 10 bases match TRBD1. The CDR3 covers 15 residues. After removal of 6 bases from V and 1 base from J, the junction contained 6 bases not matched to a gene. CDR1 is MNHEY and CDR2 is SMNVEV in the germline V gene (reference sequence). The CDR3 DNA is TGTGCCAGCAGCCCCAGACAGGGGGCGTCCTACGAGCAGTACTTC. This encodes CASSPRQGASYEQYF.

The chain joins TRBV9 to TRBJ2-7, with D possibly matching TRBD1 (6 bases). The CDR3 spans 14 residues. The germline gives CDR1 SGDLS, CDR2 YYNGEE. The V end lost 2 bases, the J end lost 7 bases, and 16 bases lay between the germline ends. The CDR3 loop is CASSVSPGTREQYF. CDR3 coding DNA: TGTGCCAGCAGCGTGAGCCCAGGGACACGGGAGCAGTACTTC.

The rearrangement uses TRBV13 and TRBJ2-7; 15 bases map to TRBD2. From germline, CDR1 is PRHDT and CDR2 FYEKMQ (reference sequence). The ends lost 4 bases at V and 4 bases at J; junction bases unmatched: 5. The length of the CDR3 is 16 residues. CDR3 nucleotide sequence: TGTGCCAGCAGCTCGAGGACTAGCGGGAGGGGGTACGAGCAGTACTTC. It is translated as CASSSRTSGRGYEQYF.

The V and J genes are TRBV28 and TRBJ1-2, with D perhaps matching TRBD1 (5 bases). Trimming stripped 6 bases from V and 0 bases from J, with 20 bases between. CDR1 is MDHEN, CDR2 SYDVKM, per germline. The length of the CDR3 is 17 residues. DNA for the CDR3: TGTGCCAGCAGAGTTGAGGACGCAGGACAAGCTAACTATGGCTACACCTTC. Its translation is CASRVEDAGQANYGYTF.

V is TRBV2 and J is TRBJ2-3, with 8 bases aligning to TRBD2. The CDR3 totals 13 residues. The V segment lost 8 bases and the J segment 3 bases; nucleotides outside the gene matches: 4. CDR1 SNHLY and CDR2 FYNNEI come from the germline V gene. This CDR3 reads CASGTSWTDTQYF. The CDR3, as DNA: TGTGCCAGCGGGACTAGTTGGACAGATACGCAGTATTTT.

Of note for this clone: At one boundary the junction diverges from the germline segment, which might be a read error. This rearrangement joins TRBV27 to TRBJ2-3; 14 nucleotides agree with TRBD2. The CDR3 has 12 amino acids. CDR1 and CDR2 (germline): MNHEY, SMNVEV (reference sequence). The CDR3 sequence: CATRGIGTSGSF. Here the CDR3 DNA reads TGTGCCACAAGGGGAATCGGGACTAGCGGGAGCTTT.

The chain carries TRBV6-9 and TRBJ2-3; 7 nucleotides agree with TRBD2. V lost 7 bases to trimming and J lost 5 bases; unmatched junction nucleotides: 6. The germline V gene has CDR1 MNHGY and CDR2 SVAAGI. This CDR3 has 13 amino acids. CDR3 residues: CASNREGVDTQYF. The CDR3 bases are TGTGCCAGCAATAGGGAGGGCGTAGATACGCAGTATTTT.

The genes are TRBV7-8 and TRBJ2-1; 13 bases line up with TRBD2. V dropped 1 base and J dropped 3; count of bases not matched to a gene: 3. Germline values: CDR1 SGHVS, CDR2 FQNEAQ. This CDR3 contains 17 residues. The CDR3 sequence is CASSLDGLAGVYNEQFF. CDR3 bases: TGTGCCAGCAGCTTAGACGGACTAGCGGGAGTCTACAATGAGCAGTTCTTC.

The rearrangement links TRBV25-1 to TRBJ2-1; D is ambiguous. The germline V gene has CDR1 MGHDK and CDR2 SYGVNS. Trimming shortened V by 8 bases and J by 0 bases, and 14 bases separated the two germline ends. This CDR3 is 15 amino acids long. The CDR3 reads CASSENLISYNEQFF. The CDR3 DNA reads as TGTGCCAGCTCCGAAAACCTAATCTCCTACAATGAGCAGTTCTTC.

This chain connects TRBV7-2 to TRBJ2-7; 9 bases map to TRBD2. The ends lost 2 bases at V and 0 bases at J; junction bases unmatched: 2. The CDR3 is 15 residues long. Germline loops: CDR1 SGHTA, CDR2 FQGNSA. CDR3 protein: CASSLLAGFSYEQYF. The CDR3 DNA sequence: TGTGCCAGCAGCTTACTAGCGGGATTCTCCTACGAGCAGTACTTC. The whole variable domain, remainder taken from reference TRBV7-2 and TRBJ2-7, is GAGVSQSPSNKVTEKGKDVELRCDPISGHTALYWYRQSLGQGLEFLIYFQGNSAPDKSGLPSDRFSAERTGGSVSTLTIQRTQQEDSAVYLCASSLLAGFSYEQYFGPGTRLTVT.

The J gene is TRBJ1-5, the V gene TRBV27; unclear D gene. The V gene's germline CDR1 is MNHEY and CDR2 SMNVEV (reference sequence). V lost 5 bases, J lost 7 bases, and 15 bases lay in between. The CDR3 length is 14 residues. CDR3 sequence reads: CASSPSGSRQPQHF. CDR3 bases: TGTGCCAGCAGTCCCTCCGGGAGCCGGCAGCCCCAGCATTTT.

This sequence joins TRBV15 and TRBJ2-3; 8 bases are shared with TRBD2. The junction had 10 bases not matched to a gene; V was cut back by 2 bases and J by 3 bases. The germline V gene encodes CDR1 LNHNV and CDR2 YYDKDF (reference sequence). The CDR3 consists of 17 residues. The CDR3 DNA follows: TGTGCCACCAGCAGAACACTAGCGGCGACGGGGACAGATACGCAGTATTTT. This gives the protein CATSRTLAATGTDTQYF.

This chain links TRBV9 with TRBJ2-5; 7 bases map to TRBD1. Trimming cost V 5 bases and J 2 bases; bases outside gene matches: 6. This CDR3 has 14 amino acids. Germline CDR1 is SGDLS and CDR2 is YYNGEE. CDR3 bases: TGTGCCAGCAGTGCTCCGGACAGGCAAGAGACCCAGTACTTC. Translation: CASSAPDRQETQYF.

The CDR3 protein is CASSVSDRGNTEAFF. The CDR3 nucleotides are TGTGCCAGCAGCGTATCGGACAGAGGGAACACTGAAGCTTTCTTT. The chain recombines TRBV9 with TRBJ1-1, with D perhaps TRBD1 (6 bases). This CDR3 region has 15 residues. With 1 base removed from V and 1 base from J, the gap between germline ends came to 11 bases. Germline V CDR1 and CDR2: SGDLS, YYNGEE. The variable domain in full, with the rest retrieved from reference TRBV9 and TRBJ1-1, is DSGVTQTPKHLITATGQRVTLRCSPRSGDLSVYWYQQSLDQGLQFLIQYYNGEERAKGNILERFSAQQFPDLHSELNLSSLELGDSALYFCASSVSDRGNTEAFFGQGTRLTVV.

The V call is TRBV6-1, the J call TRBJ2-5; 7 nucleotides line up with TRBD2. Per the germline V gene, CDR1 is MNHNS and CDR2 is SASEGT. This CDR3 is 15 amino acids long. Unmatched junction bases numbered 10, after V lost 3 bases and J lost 6 bases. The CDR3 spells CASSEKASGSQTQYF. For the CDR3, the DNA is TGTGCCAGCAGTGAGAAGGCTAGCGGCTCCCAGACCCAGTACTTC.

The chain is built from TRBV4-3 and TRBJ2-7, with 8 bases aligning to TRBD2. The CDR3 covers 14 residues. Germline lookup yields CDR1 LGHNA and CDR2 YSLEER. The V segment lost 2 bases and the J segment 6 bases; nucleotides outside the gene matches: 6. This CDR3 reads CASSQTAGAGEQYF. CDR3 coding DNA: TGCGCCAGCAGCCAAACAGCGGGAGCGGGCGAGCAGTACTTC.

The V gene is TRBV7-8, the J gene TRBJ2-5; TRBD1 is a possible D gene (6 bases). Germline lookup yields CDR1 SGHVS and CDR2 FQNEAQ. There are 15 residues in the CDR3. V lost 5 bases and J lost 2, with 15 bases in between. The CDR3 sequence: CASSAGQNLQETQYF. In nucleotides, the CDR3 is TGTGCCAGCAGCGCAGGACAGAACCTACAAGAGACCCAGTACTTC.

This clone was detected a few times. The rearrangement joins TRBV27 to TRBJ1-2; possible D gene TRBD1, 5 bases. V was cut by 3 bases and J by 4 bases, with 9 bases left in between. The V gene's germline CDR1 is MNHEY and CDR2 SMNVEV (reference sequence). This CDR3 has 13 amino acids. The CDR3 nucleotides read TGTGCCAGCAGTTTCGGGACTGCCTATGGCTACACCTTC. Protein sequence: CASSFGTAYGYTF.

V is TRBV19 and J is TRBJ2-7, with 8 bases fitting TRBD2. Germline V lookup: CDR1 LNHDA, CDR2 SQIVND (reference sequence). With 3 bases clipped from V and 2 bases from J, the junction kept 3 bases outside the gene matches. This CDR3 is 14 amino acids long. CDR3 DNA sequence: TGTGCCAGTAGTATCGGGACTAGTCCCTACGAGCAGTACTTC. This sequence encodes CASSIGTSPYEQYF.

CDR3 coding DNA: TGCAGCGCCCGAGGCAGCCGCTCCTACGAGCAGTACTTC. Translated, it gives CSARGSRSYEQYF. The chain has TRBV29-1 and TRBJ2-7; D remains unclear. Germline CDR1 and CDR2: SQVTM and ANQGSEA. The ends were cut back, 7 bases at V and 0 bases at J, with 13 bases in the middle. The CDR3 spans 13 residues.

The chain carries TRBV28 and TRBJ1-1; 7 nucleotides line up with TRBD1. The trim removed 5 bases at V and 3 bases at J, leaving 9 bases unmatched. The CDR3 length is 15 residues. Germline CDR1 reads MDHEN; CDR2 reads SYDVKM. CDR3 sequence reads: CASSTSTGRYTEAFF. CDR3 DNA sequence: TGTGCCAGCAGTACCTCGACAGGGCGATACACTGAAGCTTTCTTT.